This T cell receptor (beta chain) was retrieved from a study of shared clonotypes between healthy human individuals. CDR1 and CDR2 (germline): SGDLS, YYNGEE. Trimming stripped 5 bases from V and 7 bases from J, with 10 bases between. The CDR3 has 13 residues. This clone was observed a single time. It may be a read error: a sequence one base away is much more abundant. The sample contains more than one DNA sequence encoding this CDR3. Generated by immunoSEQ multiplex PCR, the TCRdb table keeps only in-frame clones and is missing some. Here the sample spans some 1 million clones, approximately 70% being singletons.

The origin of this receptor is a man younger than 35 in good health. The sequencing input was memory CD4+ T cells sorted from blood. Subset indicated: CD45RA-negative fraction. The genes are TRBV9 and TRBJ1-6; weak D call: TRBD1 (6 bases). The DNA of the CDR3 is TGTGCCAGCAGGGGGCAGGGGAATTCACCCCTCCACTTT. Translation: CASRGQGNSPLHF.